This is a list of T cell receptor beta chains from one sample in a study of T cells after yellow fever vaccination. Each CDR3 protein gets one entry after TCRdb re-called the 5' RACE reads with MiXCR. The sample consists of around 590,000 distinct CDR3 sequences, approximately 13% of them appearing once. Specimen: PBMCs, collected on the day of the yellow fever booster vaccination. All receptors come from a young man who received the YFV17D yellow fever vaccine. The CDR3 runs from the conserved cysteine through the conserved F or W. D genes are given only for firm matches. Some rows mark clone size as missing; the rest say once, few, many or name a class of expanded clone.

clone_size	v_call	d_call	j_call	cdr3_nt	cdr3_aa
few	TRBV7-2	TRBD1	TRBJ2-2	TGTGCCAGCAGGGATAGGACAGGGCCCGGGGAGCTGTTTTTT	CASRDRTGPGELFF
-	TRBV20-1	-	TRBJ2-2	TGCAGTGCTAGTGCCCCGCCCGCGAACACCGGGGAGCTGTTTTTT	CSASAPPANTGELFF
-	TRBV7-2	TRBD2	TRBJ2-7	TGTGCCAGCAGCAGTAGCGGGAGGTGGGTCGTGGAGCAGTACTTC	CASSSSGRWVVEQYF
-	TRBV2	-	TRBJ1-2	TGTGCCAGCAATCTGCCGCGTGAAAACTATGGCTACACCTTC	CASNLPRENYGYTF
few	TRBV24-1	TRBD2	TRBJ2-1	TGTGCCACCAGTGATAGGGCGGGAGGAGTCAATGAGCAGTTCTTC	CATSDRAGGVNEQFF
few	TRBV4-3	-	TRBJ1-1	TGCGCCAGCAGCCAAGTCGGAGATTTTTCCTTT	CASSQVGDFSF
few	TRBV10-2	TRBD2	TRBJ2-1	TGCGCCAGCAGTGGGACTAGCGGAACCCGCCGGGGTGAGCAGTTCTTC	CASSGTSGTRRGEQFF
many	TRBV12-3/TRBV12-4	-	TRBJ1-4	TGTGCCAGCAGCCTAAACGCCAGGGTTGGTGAAAAACTGTTTTTT	CASSLNARVGEKLFF
-	TRBV7-2	TRBD1	TRBJ2-2	TGTGCCAGCAGCCCGCAGTGGTGGGACAGGGTCACCGGGGAGCTGTTTTTT	CASSPQWWDRVTGELFF
-	TRBV24-1	TRBD2	TRBJ2-2	TGTGCCACCAGTGAATTAGCGGGAGGGGCCACCGGGGAGCTGTTTTTT	CATSELAGGATGELFF